A single sample gave rise to the 2 T cell receptor beta chains below, sequenced in a study of CD8 T cells in ankylosing spondylitis. A single record per CDR3 protein comes from TCRdb applying MiXCR to the 5' RACE reads. The repertoire holds approximately 45,000 distinct CDR3 sequences, under 4.5% seen once, with over 3% in the top ten. The sequenced sample was blood, either unsorted or a sorted T cell fraction (not recorded which). These receptors were obtained from a female donor with ankylosing spondylitis or in good health (not recorded which).

This clonotype occurred many times. The J gene is TRBJ1-1, the V gene TRBV9; 9 bases map to TRBD1. Germline V gene lookup returns CDR1 SGDLS and CDR2 YYNGEE. V gave up 0 bases and J gave up 1 base; unmatched junction bases: 10. The CDR3 is 18 amino acids. The CDR3 here is CASSVGRDRAVTNTEAFF. In nucleotides, the CDR3 is TGTGCCAGCAGCGTAGGGCGGGACAGGGCTGTAACGAACACTGAAGCTTTCTTT.

By its share, this clonotype is medium-sized. The chain uses TRBV9 and TRBJ1-2; D uncertain. Trimming cost V 0 bases and J 6 bases, with 18 bases left between them. The CDR3 is 16 residues long. CDR1 is SGDLS, CDR2 YYNGEE, per germline. CDR3 residues: CASSVDSTGPWDGYTF. The CDR3 DNA reads TGTGCCAGCAGCGTAGATTCGACTGGGCCCTGGGATGGCTACACCTTC. Complete variable domain (other parts from reference TRBV9 and TRBJ1-2): DSGVTQTPKHLITATGQRVTLRCSPRSGDLSVYWYQQSLDQGLQFLIQYYNGEERAKGNILERFSAQQFPDLHSELNLSSLELGDSALYFCASSVDSTGPWDGYTFGSGTRLTVV.